Included here is one TCR beta chain sequence, with context. The protocol was immunoSEQ multiplex PCR, while the TCRdb copy is restricted to in-frame clones and leaves out a portion. The sample lists about 480,000 clones; 80% to 90% were seen once. During active infection, Seattle patients enrolled and were then monitored through disease. This entry comes from a study of blood T cell repertoires in COVID-19. As for the study in general: COVID-19 samples collected from the United States, Italy and Spain covered acute and convalescent phases.

This sequence originates from a man between 18 and 35 years old with COVID-19, enrolled during active disease. The specimen sequenced was peripheral blood.

The CDR3 loop reads CASNQGVTDTQYF. The CDR3 nucleotides read TGTGCCAGCAATCAGGGGGTCACAGATACGCAGTATTTT. V and J are TRBV12-3 or TRBV12-4 and TRBJ2-3; 7 nucleotides align to TRBD1. The CDR3 runs to 13 residues. V was clipped by 7 bases and J by 2 bases; unmatched bases: 3.